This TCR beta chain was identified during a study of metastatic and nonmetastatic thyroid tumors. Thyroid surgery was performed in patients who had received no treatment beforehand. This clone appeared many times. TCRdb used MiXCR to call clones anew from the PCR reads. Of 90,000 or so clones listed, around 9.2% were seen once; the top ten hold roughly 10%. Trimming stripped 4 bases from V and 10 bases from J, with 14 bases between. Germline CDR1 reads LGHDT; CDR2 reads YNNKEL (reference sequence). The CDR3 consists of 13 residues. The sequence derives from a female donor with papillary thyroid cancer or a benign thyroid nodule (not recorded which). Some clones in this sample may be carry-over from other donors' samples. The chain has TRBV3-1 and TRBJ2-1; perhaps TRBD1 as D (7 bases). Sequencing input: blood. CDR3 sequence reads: CASSRWGDREQFF. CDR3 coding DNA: TGTGCCAGCAGCCGTTGGGGGGACAGAGAGCAGTTCTTC.